The clone carrying this T cell receptor beta chain came up once. This sample was taken from a study of blood T cell repertoires in COVID-19. Per the original data handling: Estimation of nucleated cell counts relied on the amplification of reference gene primers. Assay: immunoSEQ multiplex PCR; the TCRdb copy retains only in-frame clones and omits some. The V and J calls and the clone size are those of that table, but D and trimming were determined from the DNA. Among under 400,000 clones listed, about 89% were seen once. V lost 6 bases to trimming and J lost 0 bases; unmatched junction nucleotides: 9. CDR3 length: 15 residues. Germline CDR1 is SGHRS and CDR2 is YFSETQ.

The V gene is TRBV5-1, the J gene TRBJ2-7; 7 bases are shared with TRBD1. The receptor's source is a man between 40 and 49 years old in a cohort exposed to, infected with or recovered from COVID-19 (not recorded which). The sample comprised PBMCs or T cells enriched from blood (not recorded which). CDR3 nucleotide sequence: TGCGCCAGCAAACAGACAGGGCCAACCTCCTACGAGCAGTACTTC. Translation: CASKQTGPTSYEQYF.